These 21 T cell receptor beta chains were all obtained from the same sample, sequenced in a study of T cell repertoires in cytomegalovirus infection. One entry per CDR3 protein results from TCRdb running MiXCR on the reads. The sample lists 200,000 to 250,000 distinct CDR3 sequences, roughly 22% occurring once. The sequenced material came from CD8+ T cells from PBMCs. These receptors were taken from a human donor in good health (CMV status not recorded). Some clones in this sample may be carry-over from other donors' samples.

This sequence joins TRBV19 and TRBJ2-1; the match to TRBD2 covers 12 bases. V gave up 3 bases and J gave up 6 bases; unmatched junction bases: 12. CDR1 and CDR2 (germline): LNHDA, SQIVND (reference sequence). There are 18 residues in the CDR3. The CDR3 DNA sequence: TGTGCCAGTAGTATGCCTAGCGGGGGGGCCTCTTGGTCCAATGAGCAGTTCTTC. This codes for CASSMPSGGASWSNEQFF.

The chain couples TRBV13 to TRBJ1-3, with no clear D. Between the trimmed V and J ends, which lost 4 bases and 0 bases, there was a span of 4 bases. The CDR3 consists of 13 residues. Germline CDR1 and CDR2: PRHDT and FYEKMQ (reference sequence). CDR3: CASSWYSGNTIYF. The CDR3 DNA sequence: TGTGCCAGCAGCTGGTACTCTGGAAACACCATATATTTT.

The rearrangement uses TRBV29-1 and TRBJ1-2; tentatively, D is TRBD1 (6 bases). CDR1 and CDR2 (germline): SQVTM, ANQGSEA. Trimming shortened V by 6 bases and J by 8 bases, and 19 bases separated the two germline ends. The CDR3 sequence is 13 residues long. As DNA, the CDR3 is TGCAGCGTGAGGGACCGGGGGGCGGAAGGCTACACCTTC. Its protein is CSVRDRGAEGYTF.

This clonotype occurred a few times. CDR3 sequence reads: CASSSPLAAPPVAEQFF. As DNA, the CDR3 is TGTGCCAGCAGTTCCCCCCTAGCGGCCCCCCCGGTAGCTGAGCAGTTCTTC. The chain joins TRBV27 to TRBJ2-1; 7 bases align to TRBD2. From germline, CDR1 is MNHEY and CDR2 SMNVEV (reference sequence). The CDR3 covers 17 residues. Trimming cost V 4 bases and J 9 bases; bases outside gene matches: 18.

This clonotype was observed a few times. The chain employs TRBV25-1 and TRBJ2-3, with 7 bases aligning to TRBD1. The CDR3 contains 15 residues. The V segment lost 3 bases and the J segment 4 bases; nucleotides outside the gene matches: 7. The germline gives CDR1 MGHDK, CDR2 SYGVNS. The CDR3 reads CASSDRQGIADTQYF. CDR3 nucleotide sequence: TGTGCCAGCAGTGATCGACAGGGAATAGCAGATACGCAGTATTTT.

This clonotype was found many times. This CDR3 is CASSLTPSGGDNEQFF. The CDR3 DNA follows: TGTGCCAGCAGTCTCACTCCTAGCGGGGGGGACAATGAGCAGTTCTTC. J is TRBJ2-1 and V is TRBV28; 12 nucleotides line up with TRBD2. CDR3 length: 16 amino acids. The V gene end was trimmed by 5 bases and the J gene end by 5 bases; junction bases not matched to a gene: 7. Looked up from germline, CDR1 is MDHEN and CDR2 is SYDVKM.

This clonotype came up a few times. The V gene is TRBV9, the J gene TRBJ1-1, with 7 bases aligning to TRBD1. Trimming removed 4 bases from V and 3 bases from J; junction bases left unmatched: 6. Germline-derived CDR1 and CDR2 are SGDLS and YYNGEE. This CDR3 spans 14 amino acids. The CDR3, as DNA: TGTGCCAGCAGCTTCAGGGGGGAGGACACTGAAGCTTTCTTT. Protein product: CASSFRGEDTEAFF. The whole variable domain, filled in from reference TRBV9 and TRBJ1-1, reads DSGVTQTPKHLITATGQRVTLRCSPRSGDLSVYWYQQSLDQGLQFLIQYYNGEERAKGNILERFSAQQFPDLHSELNLSSLELGDSALYFCASSFRGEDTEAFFGQGTRLTVV.

This clonotype was counted a few times. This rearrangement joins TRBV5-6 to TRBJ1-1; 11 bases line up with TRBD1. The CDR3 is made up of 13 amino acids. Germline-derived CDR1 and CDR2 are SGHDT and YYEEEE. The V segment lost 4 bases and the J segment 6 bases; nucleotides outside the gene matches: 2. The CDR3 region has the DNA TGTGCCAGCAGCCCGGACAGGGGGCCTGAAGCTTTCTTT. Amino acid sequence: CASSPDRGPEAFF.

The chain employs TRBV3-1 and TRBJ2-5; D is unclear. V shed 1 base and J shed 0 bases, with 6 bases lying between them. The CDR3 totals 14 residues. CDR1 is LGHDT and CDR2 is YNNKEL in the germline V gene (reference sequence). The CDR3 reads CASSQGAYQETQYF. The CDR3 bases are TGTGCCAGCAGCCAAGGAGCGTACCAAGAGACCCAGTACTTC.

CDR3 sequence (DNA): TGCAGTGCTGAACACCCCCAGCGGGCGACCTCCTCCTACAATGAGCAGTTCTTC. Encoded protein: CSAEHPQRATSSYNEQFF. The chain recombines TRBV20-1 with TRBJ2-1; D might be TRBD2 (6 bases). Per the germline V gene, CDR1 is DFQATT and CDR2 is SNEGSKA (reference sequence). With 5 bases removed from V and 0 bases from J, the gap between germline ends came to 23 bases. The CDR3 runs to 18 residues.

The chain combines TRBV2 with TRBJ2-1; D is possibly TRBD2 (6 bases). Germline V lookup: CDR1 SNHLY, CDR2 FYNNEI. The CDR3 totals 15 residues. The V end lost 8 bases, the J end lost 5 bases, and 19 bases lay between the germline ends. The CDR3 is CASRDSSGAHNEQFF. CDR3 DNA: TGTGCCAGCCGGGACTCCTCAGGTGCACACAATGAGCAGTTCTTC.

The sample holds a few counts of this clonotype. The chain recombines TRBV14 with TRBJ2-7; TRBD1 agrees at 10 bases. V was clipped by 4 bases and J by 7 bases; unmatched bases: 10. The germline V gene has CDR1 SGHDN and CDR2 FVKESK. This CDR3 region has 15 residues. The CDR3 sequence: CASSPRDRGDLEQYF. The CDR3 bases are TGTGCCAGCAGCCCCCGGGACAGGGGTGATTTAGAGCAGTACTTC.

This clonotype was detected only a few times. For the CDR3, the DNA is TGTGCCAGCAGTGCCCCCGGGGCCTCACCCCTCCACTTT. Residues: CASSAPGASPLHF. This chain uses TRBV27 with TRBJ1-6, with TRBD1 as a possible D gene (5 bases). The CDR3 length is 13 residues. Germline V gene sequence: CDR1 MNHEY, CDR2 SMNVEV (reference sequence). V lost 5 bases to trimming and J lost 10 bases, with 12 bases between them.

The chain recombines TRBV29-1 with TRBJ1-1; no reliable D call. Trimming left V 7 bases short and J 4 bases short, with 10 bases between. Germline V gene lookup returns CDR1 SQVTM and CDR2 ANQGSEA. This CDR3 comprises 11 residues. The CDR3 DNA reads as TGCAGCGGCCTTTTGGGCACTGAAGCTTTCTTT. It translates to CSGLLGTEAFF.

The table lists this clonotype with many counts. The chain recombines TRBV7-7 with TRBJ2-5, with D unclear. The CDR3 runs to 15 residues. Trimming stripped 5 bases from V and 1 base from J, with 14 bases between. Germline V gene lookup returns CDR1 SSHAT and CDR2 FNYEAQ (reference sequence). Written as DNA, the CDR3 is TGTGCCAGCAGCCTAGGAGCCCGCCCCCAAGAGACCCAGTACTTC. It codes for CASSLGARPQETQYF.

This clonotype appeared a few times. The V gene is TRBV5-6, the J gene TRBJ2-7; 7 bases fit TRBD1. Germline CDR1 and CDR2: SGHDT and YYEEEE. The CDR3 contains 15 residues. Unmatched junction bases numbered 7, after V lost 4 bases and J lost 0 bases. The CDR3 DNA sequence: TGTGCCAGCAGCCCTAACTGGGACAGCTCCTACGAGCAGTACTTC. Protein product: CASSPNWDSSYEQYF.

J is TRBJ2-1 and V is TRBV7-9, with D possibly being TRBD1 (6 bases). The CDR3 extends over 16 amino acids. V dropped 1 base and J dropped 0 bases, with 10 bases sitting between them. The germline CDR1 and CDR2 sequences are SEHNR and FQNEAQ (reference sequence). CDR3 in DNA: TGTGCCAGCAGCTTAGTCGACAGGAGCTCCTACAATGAGCAGTTCTTC. Protein product: CASSLVDRSSYNEQFF.

As to this clonotype: Given a much more abundant clone one base away, this may be a read error. The V and J genes are TRBV7-2 and TRBJ2-1; TRBD2 agrees at 12 bases. Germline CDR1 SGHTA, CDR2 FQGNSA. The length of the CDR3 is 15 residues. J gave up 4 bases and V 8 bases, and 6 bases lay outside the gene matches. CDR3 amino acids: CASGSGLAGYNEQFF. The CDR3 DNA follows: TGTGCCAGCGGCTCAGGACTAGCGGGATACAATGAGCAGTTCTTC.

The chain is built from TRBV15 and TRBJ1-2; D ambiguous. The CDR3 is made up of 15 amino acids. The V end lost 5 bases, the J end lost 2 bases, and 15 bases lay between the germline ends. CDR1 and CDR2 from the germline V gene are LNHNV and YYDKDF (reference sequence). CDR3 loop: CATSPGGMANYGYTF. CDR3 bases: TGTGCCACCAGCCCTGGTGGCATGGCGAACTATGGCTACACCTTC.

This chain links TRBV29-1 with TRBJ2-1, with 12 bases identical to TRBD2. Looked up from germline, CDR1 is SQVTM and CDR2 is ANQGSEA. This CDR3 is 16 amino acids long. With V trimmed by 1 base and J by 1 base, 2 bases remained unmatched. The CDR3 nucleotides are TGCAGCGTTGAAGGGACTAGCGGGGCTTCCTACAATGAGCAGTTCTTC. This gives the protein CSVEGTSGASYNEQFF.

This clonotype was recorded a few times. The rearrangement uses TRBV7-9 and TRBJ2-1; 7 nucleotides match TRBD1. The germline V gene encodes CDR1 SEHNR and CDR2 FQNEAQ (reference sequence). The CDR3 is made up of 16 amino acids. V lost 3 bases, J lost 4 bases, and 9 bases stayed unmatched. The CDR3 DNA reads as TGTGCCAGCAGCTTCGTCCGGACAGGTTCTTACAATGAGCAGTTCTTC. Its protein product is CASSFVRTGSYNEQFF.